This T cell receptor beta chain was recorded in a study of monozygotic twins with inflammatory bowel disease. TCRdb reprocessed the 5' RACE reads and keeps a single row for each CDR3 protein, giving no DNA. This sample's table has 400,000 to 500,000 distinct CDR3 sequences. This CDR3 contains 13 residues. Germline V gene data show CDR1 as LGHDT and CDR2 as YNNKEL (reference sequence). The source is a human donor with ulcerative colitis or Crohn's disease, or a healthy co-twin of an affected twin (not recorded which). The chain combines TRBV3-1 with TRBJ2-5; TCRdb outputs TRBD1, but without DNA this stays unchecked. Sample: blood. The CDR3 sequence is CASKGGGLETQYF.